Detailed here is one T cell receptor (beta chain). These data come from a study of CD8+CD57+ T cells in acquired aplastic anemia. Study background: The DNA of sorted CD4+ and CD8+ cells averaged around 3 ug.

The template for TCR beta VDJ and CDR3 sequence profiling was genomic DNA. TCRdb fed the reads into MiXCR, producing one record per CDR3 protein. Here the sample spans around 170,000 distinct CDR3 sequences, less than 60% being singletons. By flow cytometry, patients selected for sequencing had shown an expansion of CD8+CD57+ cells. Severe acquired aplastic anemia was the diagnosis recorded for all patients. Patients had not yet gotten any therapy when their blood was taken for sampling. Germline V gene data show CDR1 as SEHNR and CDR2 as FQNEAQ (reference sequence). The CDR3 loop spans 13 amino acids. Between the trimmed V and J ends, which lost 5 bases and 6 bases, there was a span of 11 bases.

Material for sequencing was sorted CD4+, CD8+, or CD8+CD57+ T cells (not recorded which) from PBMCs. The chain recombines TRBV7-9 with TRBJ2-1; D uncertain. The sequence came from a human donor with aplastic anemia. The CDR3 reads CASSPAAANEQFF. The CDR3 coding sequence is TGTGCCAGCAGCCCCGCCGCTGCCAATGAGCAGTTCTTC.